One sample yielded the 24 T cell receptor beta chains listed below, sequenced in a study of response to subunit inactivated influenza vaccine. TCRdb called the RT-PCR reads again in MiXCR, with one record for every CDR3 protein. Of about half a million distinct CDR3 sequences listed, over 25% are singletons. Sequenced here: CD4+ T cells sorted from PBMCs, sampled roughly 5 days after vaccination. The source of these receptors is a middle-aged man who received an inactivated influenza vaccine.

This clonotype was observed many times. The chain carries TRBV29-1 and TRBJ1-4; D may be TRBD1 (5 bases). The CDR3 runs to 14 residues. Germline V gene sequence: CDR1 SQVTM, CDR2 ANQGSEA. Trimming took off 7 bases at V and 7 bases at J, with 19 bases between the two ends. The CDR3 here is CSAAPAGDGEKLFF. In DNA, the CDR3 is TGCAGCGCCGCTCCGGCGGGGGACGGTGAAAAACTGTTTTTT.

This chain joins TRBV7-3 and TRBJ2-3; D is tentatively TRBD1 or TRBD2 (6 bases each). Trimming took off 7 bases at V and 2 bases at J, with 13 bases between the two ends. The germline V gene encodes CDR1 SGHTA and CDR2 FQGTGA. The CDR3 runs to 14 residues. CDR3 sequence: CASNSGAYTDTQYF. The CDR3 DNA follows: TGTGCCAGCAATTCGGGGGCCTACACAGATACGCAGTATTTT.

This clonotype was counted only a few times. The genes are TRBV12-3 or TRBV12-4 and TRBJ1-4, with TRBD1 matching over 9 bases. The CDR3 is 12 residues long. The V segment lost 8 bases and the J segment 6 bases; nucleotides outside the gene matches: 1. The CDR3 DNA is TGTGCCAGCGGGGACAGGGATGAAAAACTGTTTTTT. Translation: CASGDRDEKLFF.

The CDR3 region is CASIETGGWDTQYF. The CDR3 DNA sequence: TGTGCCAGCATCGAGACAGGGGGCTGGGATACGCAGTATTTT. The chain recombines TRBV2 with TRBJ2-3; 10 bases are shared with TRBD1. Losses at the gene ends were 7 bases for V and 6 bases for J; bases not matched to a gene: 7. Per germline, CDR1 SNHLY and CDR2 FYNNEI. This CDR3 has 14 residues.

CDR3 protein: CATSRVAGQGNNYGYTF. Written as DNA, the CDR3 is TGTGCCACCAGCAGAGTCGCGGGACAGGGGAACAACTATGGCTACACCTTC. The chain carries TRBV15 and TRBJ1-2; TRBD1 agrees at 10 bases. Germline V CDR1 and CDR2: LNHNV, YYDKDF (reference sequence). J gave up 2 bases and V 1 base, and 7 bases lay outside the gene matches. The CDR3 has 17 amino acids.

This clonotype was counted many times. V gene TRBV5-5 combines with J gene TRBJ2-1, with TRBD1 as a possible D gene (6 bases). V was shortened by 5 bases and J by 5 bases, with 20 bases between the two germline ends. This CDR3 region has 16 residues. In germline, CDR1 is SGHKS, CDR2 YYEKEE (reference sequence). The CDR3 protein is CASSTRAGATDNEQFF. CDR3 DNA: TGTGCCAGCAGTACTCGTGCAGGGGCGACTGACAATGAGCAGTTCTTC. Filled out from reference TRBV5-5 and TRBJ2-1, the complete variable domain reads DAGVTQSPTHLIKTRGQQVTLRCSPISGHKSVSWYQQVLGQGPQFIFQYYEKEERGRGNFPDRFSARQFPNYSSELNVNALLLGDSALYLCASSTRAGATDNEQFFGPGTRLTVL.

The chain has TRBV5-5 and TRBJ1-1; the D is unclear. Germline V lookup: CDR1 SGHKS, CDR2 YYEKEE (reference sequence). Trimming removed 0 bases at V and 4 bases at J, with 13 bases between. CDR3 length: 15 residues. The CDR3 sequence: CASSLGTLYPTEAFF. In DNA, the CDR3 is TGTGCCAGCAGCTTGGGTACATTGTATCCCACTGAAGCTTTCTTT.

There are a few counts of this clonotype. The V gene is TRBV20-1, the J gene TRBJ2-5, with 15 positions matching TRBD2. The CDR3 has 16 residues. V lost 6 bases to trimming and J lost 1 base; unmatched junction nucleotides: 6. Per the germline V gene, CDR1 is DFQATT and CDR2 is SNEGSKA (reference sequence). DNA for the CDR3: TGCAGTGCAAGGACTAGCGGGGGGGCTTTCCAAGAGACCCAGTACTTC. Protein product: CSARTSGGAFQETQYF.

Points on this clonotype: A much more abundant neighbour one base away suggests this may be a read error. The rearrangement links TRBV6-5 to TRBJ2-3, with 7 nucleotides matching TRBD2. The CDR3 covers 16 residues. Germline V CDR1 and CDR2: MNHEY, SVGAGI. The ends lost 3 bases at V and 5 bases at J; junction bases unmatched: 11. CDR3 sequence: CASSYSLAVGIDTQYF. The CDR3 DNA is TGTGCCAGCAGTTATAGTCTAGCGGTGGGGATAGATACGCAGTATTTT.

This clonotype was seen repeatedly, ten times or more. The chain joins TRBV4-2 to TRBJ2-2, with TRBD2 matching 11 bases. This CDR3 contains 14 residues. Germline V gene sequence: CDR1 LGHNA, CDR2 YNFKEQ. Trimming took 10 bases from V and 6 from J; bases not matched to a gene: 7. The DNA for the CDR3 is TGTGCCACGTTAGCGGGGGGGGCCGCCGGGGAGCTGTTTTTT. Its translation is CATLAGGAAGELFF.

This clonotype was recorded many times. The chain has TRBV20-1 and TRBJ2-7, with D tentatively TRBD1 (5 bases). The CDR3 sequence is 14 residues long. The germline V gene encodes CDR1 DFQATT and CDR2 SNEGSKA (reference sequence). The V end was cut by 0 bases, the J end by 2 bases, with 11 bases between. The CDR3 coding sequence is TGCAGTGCTAGAGAATGGAGACAGACCTACGAGCAGTACTTC. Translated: CSAREWRQTYEQYF.

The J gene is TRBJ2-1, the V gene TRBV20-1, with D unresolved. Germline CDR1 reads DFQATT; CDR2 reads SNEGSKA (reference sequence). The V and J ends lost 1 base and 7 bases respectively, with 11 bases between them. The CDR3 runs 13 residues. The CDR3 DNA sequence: TGCAGTGCTAGAGTAGGATCGGAGAATGAGCAGTTCTTC. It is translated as CSARVGSENEQFF.

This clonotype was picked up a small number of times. CDR3 DNA sequence: TGTGCCAGCACCCCATTGACTAGCGGGAGGGGAGAGCAGTACTTC. It specifies CASTPLTSGRGEQYF. V usage is TRBV7-9 and J usage is TRBJ2-7, with 14 bases aligning to TRBD2. Germline CDR1 SEHNR, CDR2 FQNEAQ (reference sequence). There are 15 residues in the CDR3. J was trimmed by 7 bases and V by 7 bases; bases with no gene match: 9.

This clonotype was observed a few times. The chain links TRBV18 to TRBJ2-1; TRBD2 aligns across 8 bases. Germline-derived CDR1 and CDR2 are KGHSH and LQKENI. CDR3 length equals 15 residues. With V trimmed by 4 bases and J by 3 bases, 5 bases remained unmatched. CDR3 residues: CASSLAGNYYNEQFF. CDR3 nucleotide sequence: TGTGCCAGCTCACTAGCGGGAAATTACTACAATGAGCAGTTCTTC.

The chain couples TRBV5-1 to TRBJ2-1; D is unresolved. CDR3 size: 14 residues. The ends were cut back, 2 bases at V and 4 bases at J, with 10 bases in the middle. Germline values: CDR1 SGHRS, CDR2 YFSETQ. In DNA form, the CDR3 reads TGCGCCAGCAGCTTATTAACCAGTTACAATGAGCAGTTCTTC. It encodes CASSLLTSYNEQFF.

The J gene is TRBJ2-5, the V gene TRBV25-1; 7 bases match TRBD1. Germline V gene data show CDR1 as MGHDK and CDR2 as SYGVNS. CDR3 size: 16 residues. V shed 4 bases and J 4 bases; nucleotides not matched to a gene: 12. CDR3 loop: CASSARQGRGGETQYF. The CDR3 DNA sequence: TGTGCCAGCAGTGCACGACAGGGCCGAGGGGGAGAGACCCAGTACTTC.

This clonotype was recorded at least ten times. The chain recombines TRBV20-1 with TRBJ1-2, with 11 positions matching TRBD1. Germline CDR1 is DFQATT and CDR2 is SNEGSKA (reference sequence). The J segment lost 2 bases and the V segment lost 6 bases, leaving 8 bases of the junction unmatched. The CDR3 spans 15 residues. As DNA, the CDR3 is TGCAGTGCCTCCCCCCGGGACAGGGGGAACTATGGCTACACCTTC. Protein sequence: CSASPRDRGNYGYTF.

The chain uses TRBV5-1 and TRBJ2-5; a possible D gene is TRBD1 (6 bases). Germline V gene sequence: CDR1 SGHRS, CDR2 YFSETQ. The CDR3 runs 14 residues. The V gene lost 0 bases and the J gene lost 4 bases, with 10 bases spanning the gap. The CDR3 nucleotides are TGCGCCAGCAGCTTGGCCGGGACAATAGAGACCCAGTACTTC. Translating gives CASSLAGTIETQYF.

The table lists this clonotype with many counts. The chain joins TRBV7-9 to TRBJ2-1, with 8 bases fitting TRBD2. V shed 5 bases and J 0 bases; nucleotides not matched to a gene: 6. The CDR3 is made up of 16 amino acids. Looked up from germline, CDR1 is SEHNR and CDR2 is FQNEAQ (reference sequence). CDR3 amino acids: CASSLSGASSYNEQFF. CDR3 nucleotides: TGTGCCAGCAGCCTTAGCGGGGCCAGCTCCTACAATGAGCAGTTCTTC.

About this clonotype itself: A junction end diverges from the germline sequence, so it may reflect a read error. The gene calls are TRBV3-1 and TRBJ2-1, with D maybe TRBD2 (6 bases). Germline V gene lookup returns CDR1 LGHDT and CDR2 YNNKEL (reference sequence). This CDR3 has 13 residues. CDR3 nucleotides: TGTGCCAGCAGCCGGGACTCCCACAATGAGCAGTTCTTC. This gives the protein CASSRDSHNEQFF.

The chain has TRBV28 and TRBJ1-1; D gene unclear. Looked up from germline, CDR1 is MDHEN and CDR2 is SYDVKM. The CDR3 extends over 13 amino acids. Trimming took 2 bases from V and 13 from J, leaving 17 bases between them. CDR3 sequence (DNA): TGTGCCAGCAGTTTAATCCCTGGACGTCAAGATTTCTTT. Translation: CASSLIPGRQDFF.

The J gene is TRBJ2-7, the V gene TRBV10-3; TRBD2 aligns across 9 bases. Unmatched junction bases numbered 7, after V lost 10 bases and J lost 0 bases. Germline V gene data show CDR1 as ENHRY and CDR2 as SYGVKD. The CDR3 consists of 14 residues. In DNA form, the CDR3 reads TGTGCCACTAGACTAGCGGACCTCTCCTACGAGCAGTACTTC. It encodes CATRLADLSYEQYF.

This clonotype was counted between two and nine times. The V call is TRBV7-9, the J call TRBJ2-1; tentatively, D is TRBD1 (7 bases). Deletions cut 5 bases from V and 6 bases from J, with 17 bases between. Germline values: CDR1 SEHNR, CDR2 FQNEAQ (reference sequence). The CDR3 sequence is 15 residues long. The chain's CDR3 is CASSLIGGQSNEQFF. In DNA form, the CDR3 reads TGTGCCAGCAGCCTAATCGGGGGACAGTCCAATGAGCAGTTCTTC.

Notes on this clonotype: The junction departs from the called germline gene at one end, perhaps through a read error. Written as DNA, the CDR3 is TGTGCCAGCAGCGTAGCTATAGCGGGAGGAAATGAGCAGTTCTTC. Translation: CASSVAIAGGNEQFF. The rearrangement links TRBV7-9 to TRBJ2-1, with 10 bases fitting TRBD2. The CDR3 runs 15 residues. Germline loops: CDR1 SEHNR, CDR2 FQNEAQ (reference sequence).